This T cell receptor (beta chain) comes out of a study of molecular identifiers for immune sequencing clone quantification. Making the bulk TCR libraries relied on previously described methods and listed TCR primers. Via MiXCR, TCRdb re-called the PCR reads, giving one row per CDR3 protein. The repertoire holds some 320,000 distinct CDR3 sequences, with over 20% as singletons. This clonotype was counted ten times or more. The germline V gene encodes CDR1 SGHAT and CDR2 FQNNGV. The CDR3 spans 15 residues. V was shortened by 1 base and J by 0 bases, with 6 bases between the two germline ends. Naive CD8 T cells were picked out by sorting for CD8+CD4-CCR7+CD45RA+.

The chain employs TRBV11-2 and TRBJ2-2, with D unclear. The TCR was taken from a human donor in good health. Some libraries in this study had Jurkat cell RNA spiked in. The sequenced sample was naive CD8+ T cells from blood, with Jurkat cell RNA spiked in. Subset reported: FACS-sorted CD8+CD4-CCR7+CD45RA+ naive T cells. The CDR3 DNA is TGTGCCAGCAGCTTAGTCTACGCGAACACCGGGGAGCTGTTTTTT. As protein: CASSLVYANTGELFF.